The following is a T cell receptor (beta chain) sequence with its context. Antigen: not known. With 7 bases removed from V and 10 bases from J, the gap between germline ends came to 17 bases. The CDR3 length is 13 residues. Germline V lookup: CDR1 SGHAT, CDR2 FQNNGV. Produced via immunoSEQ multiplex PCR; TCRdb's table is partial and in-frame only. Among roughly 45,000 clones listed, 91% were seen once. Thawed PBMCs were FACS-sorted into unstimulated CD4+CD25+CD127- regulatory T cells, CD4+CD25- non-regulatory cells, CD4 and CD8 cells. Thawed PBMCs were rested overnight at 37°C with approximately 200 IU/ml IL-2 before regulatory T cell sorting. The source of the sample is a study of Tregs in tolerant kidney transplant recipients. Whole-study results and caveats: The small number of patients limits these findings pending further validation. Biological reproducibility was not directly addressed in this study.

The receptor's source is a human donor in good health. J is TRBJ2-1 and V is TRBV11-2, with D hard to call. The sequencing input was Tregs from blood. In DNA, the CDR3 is TGTGCCAGCACTATCAAGCCCCAGTCGGAGCAGTTCTTC. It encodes CASTIKPQSEQFF.